This T cell receptor beta chain appears in the sequencing data of a study of T cell responses to AZD1222 COVID-19 vaccine. The CDR3 loop spans 14 amino acids. The ends were cut back, 5 bases at V and 4 bases at J, with 14 bases in the middle. CDR1 is LNHDA and CDR2 is SQIVND in the germline V gene (reference sequence). Analysis merged second doses at about 4 or about 12 weeks. The data were produced by immunoSEQ multiplex PCR, yet TCRdb's version contains in-frame clones alone and is incomplete. The table records some 95,000 clones, 88% of them present only once. Sequencing used peripheral blood, obtained 28 days after the second AZD1222 dose. The chain recombines TRBV19 with TRBJ1-2; no clear D gene. This clonotype was obtained from an adult who received the AZD1222 COVID-19 vaccine. CDR3 region: CASSGQARGYGYTF. The DNA for the CDR3 is TGTGCCAGTAGTGGTCAGGCACGGGGCTATGGCTACACCTTC.